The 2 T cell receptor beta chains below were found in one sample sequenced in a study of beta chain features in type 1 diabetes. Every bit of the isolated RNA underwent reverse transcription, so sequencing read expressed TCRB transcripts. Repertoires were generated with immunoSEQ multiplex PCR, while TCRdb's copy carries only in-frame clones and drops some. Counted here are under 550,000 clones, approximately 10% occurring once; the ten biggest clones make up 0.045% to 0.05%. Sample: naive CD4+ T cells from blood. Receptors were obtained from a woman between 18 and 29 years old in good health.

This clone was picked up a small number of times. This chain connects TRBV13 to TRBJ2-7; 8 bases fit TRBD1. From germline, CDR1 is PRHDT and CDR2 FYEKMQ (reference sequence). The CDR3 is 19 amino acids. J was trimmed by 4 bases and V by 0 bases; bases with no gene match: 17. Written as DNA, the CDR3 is TGTGCCAGCAGCTTAGGCCCCGACAGGGGAAGGTCCCCCTGTTACGAGCAGTACGTC. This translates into CASSLGPDRGRSPCYEQYV.

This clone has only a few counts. The DNA for the CDR3 is TGTGCCAGCAGTAACATCTATAATTCACCCCTCCACTTT. Translation: CASSNIYNSPLHF. The gene calls are TRBV9 and TRBJ1-6; no clear D. The ends were cut back, 5 bases at V and 3 bases at J, with 6 bases in the middle. Germline assignment: CDR1 SGDLS and CDR2 YYNGEE. The CDR3 runs 13 residues.